This record concerns one TCR beta chain sequence. Its antigen is still unknown. No much larger clone is present one base from it, and per-base qualities are unavailable. This sample is drawn from a study of T cell changes during pregnancy in multiple sclerosis (dated by TCRdb to between 2019 and 2020). For context, the study as a whole: In women with multiple sclerosis, the researchers looked at how the T cell repertoire shifted as pregnancy progressed.

Library method: the immunoSEQ multiplex PCR assay. TCRdb retrieved this table from immuneACCESS and kept in-frame rearrangements only. Not all clones are present; in checked studies, unresolved V genes account for under half, and no reason is known for the remainder. The sample profile shows roughly 72,000 clones; roughly 94% of them were found once. The ten largest clonotypes hold roughly 0.14% of the sample. This clonotype originated in a female donor with multiple sclerosis, enrolled in a pregnancy study. The sequenced sample was CD4+ T cells from peripheral blood mononuclear cells, obtained after pregnancy.

The nucleotide sequence reads TGTGCCAGCAGCGTAGCGGGACAGGGGGAAAAGCTGTTTTTT. This gives the protein CASSVAGQGEKLFF. This chain joins TRBV9 to TRBJ2-2; the junction holds 11 bases that match TRBD1. Clipping removes 0 bases from V and 12 bases from J, with 4 as the unmatched junction base count. CDR1 and CDR2, looked up from the germline V gene, are SGDLS and YYNGEE. The CDR3 covers 14 residues, taking in both the cysteine and the phenylalanine. The kept DNA is CDR3 alone, 42 bases in frame from the first base.